A single sample gave rise to the 20 T cell receptor beta chains below, sequenced in a study of OX40 agonist ivuxolimab in advanced cancers. Method: immunoSEQ multiplex PCR; TCRdb's copy keeps in-frame clones and lacks some. The data hold 52,000 or so clones, with 83% observed a single time. This sample comprised CD4+ or CD8+ T cells sorted from blood, obtained in a trial of the OX40 agonist ivuxolimab. The receptor source for this set is an adult with an advanced solid tumor such as melanoma, head and neck, liver or kidney cancer.

The rearrangement uses TRBV28 and TRBJ2-2; weak D call: TRBD1 (6 bases). The length of the CDR3 is 16 residues. The V and J ends lost 5 bases and 3 bases respectively, with 16 bases between them. CDR1 is MDHEN, CDR2 SYDVKM, per germline. Here the CDR3 reads CASSVRGIGDTGELFF. CDR3 DNA: TGTGCCAGCAGTGTGAGGGGGATTGGGGACACCGGGGAGCTGTTTTTT.

This chain joins TRBV18 and TRBJ1-1; D is unresolved. Trimming removed 4 bases from V and 1 base from J, with 10 bases in between. CDR3 length equals 14 residues. Per germline, CDR1 KGHSH and CDR2 LQKENI. The CDR3 spells CASSQDQQNTEAFF. The CDR3 DNA follows: TGTGCCAGCTCACAAGACCAGCAGAACACTGAAGCTTTCTTT.

This clone was detected only a few times. V usage is TRBV7-8 and J usage is TRBJ2-7; 8 bases are a match to TRBD2. The CDR3 runs to 15 residues. The germline V gene has CDR1 SGHVS and CDR2 FQNEAQ. Trimming cost V 0 bases and J 2 bases; bases outside gene matches: 3. The CDR3 loop is CASSLARGGAYEQYF. CDR3 nucleotides: TGTGCCAGCAGCTTAGCCCGGGGGGGTGCCTACGAGCAGTACTTC.

This chain uses TRBV6-1 with TRBJ2-3, with D perhaps matching TRBD2 (5 bases). The germline V gene has CDR1 MNHNS and CDR2 SASEGT. Trimming left V 8 bases short and J 2 bases short, with 14 bases between. This CDR3 spans 14 amino acids. CDR3 DNA sequence: TGTGCCAGCGGGGTGCCGGGGTCCACAGATACGCAGTATTTT. Protein: CASGVPGSTDTQYF.

DNA of the CDR3: TGTGCCAGCAGTTTAAGCAGGGAAGAGACCCAGTACTTC. It translates to CASSLSREETQYF. J is TRBJ2-5 and V is TRBV28, with TRBD1 as a possible D gene (5 bases). Between the trimmed V and J ends, which lost 2 bases and 3 bases, there was a span of 7 bases. The CDR3 is made up of 13 amino acids. From germline, CDR1 is MDHEN and CDR2 SYDVKM.

This clone was detected once. The chain links TRBV4-1 to TRBJ1-5; tentatively, D is TRBD1 (6 bases). V gave up 1 base and J gave up 4 bases, with 14 bases separating them. The CDR3 is 16 amino acids. Germline V gives CDR1 MGHRA, CDR2 YSYEKL. The CDR3 DNA reads TGCGCCAGCAGCCAAGTAGGTACAGGGTCAAATCAGCCCCAGCATTTT. It specifies CASSQVGTGSNQPQHF.

The chain recombines TRBV28 with TRBJ1-2; D not certain. This CDR3 contains 13 residues. Germline CDR1 reads MDHEN; CDR2 reads SYDVKM. V was shortened by 6 bases and J by 8 bases, with 16 bases between the two germline ends. This chain's CDR3 is CASRTVDFGGYTF. The CDR3, as DNA: TGTGCCAGCAGGACGGTGGACTTTGGGGGCTACACCTTC.

In DNA form, the CDR3 reads TGTGCCAGCAGGCCGGACAGCTCCTACGAGCAGTACTTC. Its translation is CASRPDSSYEQYF. V usage is TRBV28 and J usage is TRBJ2-7; tentatively, D is TRBD1 (6 bases). Trimming removed 6 bases from V and 0 bases from J, with 9 bases in between. This CDR3 is built from 13 residues. The germline gives CDR1 MDHEN, CDR2 SYDVKM.

The chain is built from TRBV30 and TRBJ1-6; 7 bases agree with TRBD1. After removal of 3 bases from V and 6 bases from J, the junction contained 8 bases not matched to a gene. Germline lookup yields CDR1 GTSNPN and CDR2 SVGIG (reference sequence). The CDR3 consists of 15 residues. In nucleotides, the CDR3 is TGTGCCTGGAGCGGGACAGCTGGTTCTAATTCACCCCTCCACTTT. Amino acids: CAWSGTAGSNSPLHF.

J is TRBJ1-1 and V is TRBV6-1; 7 nucleotides line up with TRBD1. CDR1 is MNHNS, CDR2 SASEGT, per germline. CDR3 length: 14 amino acids. The V segment lost 1 base and the J segment 3 bases; nucleotides outside the gene matches: 2. CDR3 nucleotide sequence: TGTGCCAGCAGTGAAGACAGGGGATACACTGAAGCTTTCTTT. Its protein product is CASSEDRGYTEAFF.

The gene calls are TRBV7-3 and TRBJ2-1; D remains unclear. The CDR3 totals 13 residues. V was cut by 2 bases and J by 4 bases, with 6 bases left in between. The germline V gene has CDR1 SGHTA and CDR2 FQGTGA. The CDR3 protein is CASSLPEYNEQFF. CDR3 DNA sequence: TGTGCCAGCAGCTTACCGGAGTACAATGAGCAGTTCTTC. The full variable domain, with the rest looked up from reference TRBV7-3 and TRBJ2-1, is GAGVSQTPSNKVTEKGKYVELRCDPISGHTALYWYRQSLGQGPEFLIYFQGTGAADDSGLPNDRFFAVRPEGSVSTLKIQRTERGDSAVYLCASSLPEYNEQFFGPGTRLTVL.

J is TRBJ2-1 and V is TRBV7-2, with 11 bases lining up with TRBD2. The junction had 7 bases not matched to a gene; V was cut back by 5 bases and J by 7 bases. The CDR3 spans 15 residues. Germline values: CDR1 SGHTA, CDR2 FQGNSA. The CDR3 nucleotides are TGTGCCAGCAGCCTTAGCGGGGGGGCCCTGAATGAGCAGTTCTTC. This encodes CASSLSGGALNEQFF.

This chain's CDR3 is CASSRAGQDRNEQYF. The CDR3 DNA reads as TGTGCCAGCAGTCGAGCCGGGCAGGATCGAAACGAGCAGTACTTC. The chain links TRBV25-1 to TRBJ2-7; no clear D. Germline CDR1 and CDR2: MGHDK and SYGVNS. CDR3 size: 15 residues. The V end lost 5 bases, the J end lost 5 bases, and 19 bases lay between the germline ends.

This chain connects TRBV5-1 to TRBJ2-3; the match to TRBD1 covers 10 bases. V shed 4 bases, J shed 1 base, and the junction held 9 bases outside the gene matches. The CDR3 has 17 residues. Germline CDR1 SGHRS, CDR2 YFSETQ. For the CDR3, the DNA is TGCGCCAGCAGCGACGGACAGGGGGTTGTTGGCACAGATACGCAGTATTTT. Translating gives CASSDGQGVVGTDTQYF. The full variable domain, rest sourced from reference TRBV5-1 and TRBJ2-3, is KAGVTQTPRYLIKTRGQQVTLSCSPISGHRSVSWYQQTPGQGLQFLFEYFSETQRNKGNFPGRFSGRQFSNSRSEMNVSTLELGDSALYLCASSDGQGVVGTDTQYFGPGTRLTVL.

The chain recombines TRBV27 with TRBJ1-5, with D possibly matching TRBD1 (5 bases). CDR3 length: 13 amino acids. CDR1 and CDR2 from the germline V gene are MNHEY and SMNVEV (reference sequence). Trimming pared 6 bases from V and 2 bases from J, leaving 8 bases between. CDR3 amino acids: CASSVGGNQPQHF. In DNA form, the CDR3 reads TGTGCCAGCAGCGTGGGGGGCAATCAGCCCCAGCATTTT.

For the CDR3, the DNA is TGTGCCAGCAGCTTAGCGGACAGAGATAACTATGGCTACACCTTC. This sequence encodes CASSLADRDNYGYTF. The chain employs TRBV7-9 and TRBJ1-2, with a possible D match to TRBD1 (6 bases). V lost 0 bases to trimming and J lost 1 base, with 9 bases between them. Germline values: CDR1 SEHNR, CDR2 FQNEAQ (reference sequence). CDR3 length equals 15 residues.

This clone was picked up one time. The chain links TRBV4-3 to TRBJ2-3; D might be TRBD2 (6 bases). Germline lookup yields CDR1 LGHNA and CDR2 YSLEER. CDR3 length: 13 amino acids. V was clipped by 3 bases and J by 5 bases, with 9 bases between them. CDR3 in amino acids: CASSHETRDTQYF. The CDR3 DNA reads as TGCGCCAGCAGCCATGAGACTAGAGATACGCAGTATTTT.

The rearrangement uses TRBV6-5 and TRBJ2-3; 7 bases map to TRBD1. Germline-derived CDR1 and CDR2 are MNHEY and SVGAGI. V was clipped by 6 bases and J by 2 bases; unmatched bases: 5. The CDR3 has 14 amino acids. The CDR3 spells CASRAGGTTDTQYF. The CDR3 region has the DNA TGTGCCAGCAGGGCAGGGGGAACCACAGATACGCAGTATTTT.

The rearrangement uses TRBV7-6 and TRBJ2-5; no definite D call. The CDR3 is 14 residues long. V was clipped by 3 bases and J by 5 bases, with 13 bases between them. Germline V gene lookup returns CDR1 SGHVS and CDR2 FNYEAQ. CDR3 residues: CASSLFRREETQYF. DNA for the CDR3: TGTGCCAGCAGCTTGTTCCGGAGAGAGGAGACCCAGTACTTC.

This chain links TRBV30 with TRBJ1-3; D is possibly TRBD1 (5 bases). Germline CDR1 and CDR2: GTSNPN and SVGIG (reference sequence). V was clipped by 3 bases and J by 0 bases, with 12 bases between them. This CDR3 comprises 15 residues. CDR3 sequence (DNA): TGTGCCTGGAGACTTCGCGGGGGCTCTGGAAACACCATATATTTT. The encoded protein is CAWRLRGGSGNTIYF.